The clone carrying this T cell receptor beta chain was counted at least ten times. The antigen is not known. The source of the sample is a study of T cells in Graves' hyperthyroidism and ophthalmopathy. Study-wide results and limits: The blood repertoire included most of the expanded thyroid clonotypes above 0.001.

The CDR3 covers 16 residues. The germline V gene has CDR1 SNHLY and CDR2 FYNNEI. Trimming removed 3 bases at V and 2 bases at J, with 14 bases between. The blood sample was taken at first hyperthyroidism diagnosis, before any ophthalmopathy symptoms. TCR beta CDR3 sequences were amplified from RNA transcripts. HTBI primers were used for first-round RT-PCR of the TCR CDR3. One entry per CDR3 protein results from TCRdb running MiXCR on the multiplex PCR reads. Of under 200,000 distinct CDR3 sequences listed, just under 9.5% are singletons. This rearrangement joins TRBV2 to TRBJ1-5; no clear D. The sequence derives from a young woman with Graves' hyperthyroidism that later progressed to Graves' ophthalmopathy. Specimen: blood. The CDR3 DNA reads TGTGCCAGCAGTGACGAGACGCCACGGGGCAATCAGCCCCAGCATTTT. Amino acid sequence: CASSDETPRGNQPQHF.